Listed here are 7 T cell receptor beta chains from one sample, sequenced in a study of CD8 T cells in ankylosing spondylitis. A single record per CDR3 protein comes from TCRdb applying MiXCR to the 5' RACE reads. The sample lists almost 250,000 distinct CDR3 sequences, roughly 32% seen once, with about 4% in the top ten. The sample comprised blood, either unsorted or a sorted T cell fraction (not recorded which). The receptors were sampled from a male donor with ankylosing spondylitis or in good health (not recorded which).

In this sample, this clonotype turned up many times. The V gene is TRBV24-1, the J gene TRBJ2-1, with 9 bases that match TRBD1. The CDR3 length is 16 residues. Looked up from germline, CDR1 is KGHDR and CDR2 is SFDVKD. Trimming at V came to 2 bases and at J to 5 bases, leaving 6 bases not matched to a gene. The CDR3 sequence is CATSDSRGQGNNEQFF. In DNA, the CDR3 is TGTGCCACCAGTGATTCTAGAGGACAGGGGAACAATGAGCAGTTCTTC.

The chain links TRBV5-5 to TRBJ1-2; D is perhaps TRBD1 (5 bases). Germline CDR1 SGHKS, CDR2 YYEKEE (reference sequence). The CDR3 contains 11 residues. Trimming took off 10 bases at V and 4 bases at J, with 11 bases between the two ends. The CDR3 sequence is CAPRDFYGYTF. The DNA of the CDR3 is TGTGCCCCCCGGGACTTCTATGGCTACACCTTC.

This clonotype appeared a single time. The chain uses TRBV4-2 and TRBJ2-5; 8 bases fit TRBD1. The length of the CDR3 is 15 residues. Germline V gene sequence: CDR1 LGHNA, CDR2 YNFKEQ. Trimming removed 0 bases from V and 5 bases from J; junction bases left unmatched: 5. In DNA, the CDR3 is TGTGCCAGCAGCCAAGATCCGACAGGGGAGGAGACCCAGTACTTC. This encodes CASSQDPTGEETQYF.

This clonotype showed up just a few times. CDR3 sequence reads: CASSYSDREEETQYF. For the CDR3, the DNA is TGTGCCAGCAGTTACTCGGACAGGGAAGAAGAGACCCAGTACTTC. This chain joins TRBV6-5 and TRBJ2-5, with 8 nucleotides matching TRBD1. The germline V gene has CDR1 MNHEY and CDR2 SVGAGI. The CDR3 has 15 amino acids. V was pared by 0 bases and J by 3 bases, with 3 bases of the junction left unmatched.

A few counts support this clonotype. V is TRBV12-3 or TRBV12-4 and J is TRBJ2-5; 7 positions agree with TRBD2. The CDR3 loop spans 14 amino acids. With 6 bases clipped from V and 4 bases from J, the junction kept 8 bases outside the gene matches. The CDR3, as DNA: TGTGCCAGCAGCCTACTAGAGCGGGGAGAGACCCAGTACTTC. This sequence encodes CASSLLERGETQYF.

This clonotype was seen only a few times. The gene calls are TRBV5-5 and TRBJ1-2, with a tentative D call TRBD1 (5 bases). With 4 bases removed from V and 8 bases from J, the gap between germline ends came to 18 bases. The V gene's germline CDR1 is SGHKS and CDR2 YYEKEE (reference sequence). This CDR3 has 14 amino acids. The CDR3 protein is CASSGGRPWVGYTF. The CDR3 DNA is TGTGCCAGCAGCGGGGGACGGCCGTGGGTGGGCTACACCTTC.

The V call is TRBV9, the J call TRBJ2-3, with D tentatively TRBD2 (5 bases). Trimming stripped 2 bases from V and 5 bases from J, with 15 bases between. CDR1 SGDLS and CDR2 YYNGEE come from the germline V gene. The CDR3 sequence is 15 residues long. This CDR3 is CASSVEEVARDTQYF. Here the CDR3 DNA reads TGTGCCAGCAGCGTCGAGGAGGTAGCAAGAGATACGCAGTATTTT.